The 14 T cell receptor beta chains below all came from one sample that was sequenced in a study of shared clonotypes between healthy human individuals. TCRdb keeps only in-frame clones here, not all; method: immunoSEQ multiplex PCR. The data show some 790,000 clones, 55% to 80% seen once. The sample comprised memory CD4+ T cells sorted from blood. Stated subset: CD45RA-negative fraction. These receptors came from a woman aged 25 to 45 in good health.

The CDR3 is CASSFGGNTEAFF. The CDR3 DNA sequence: TGCGCCAGCAGCTTCGGCGGGAACACTGAAGCTTTCTTT. The chain couples TRBV5-1 to TRBJ1-1; D is uncertain. The CDR3 has 13 amino acids. The ends were cut back, 2 bases at V and 1 base at J, with 6 bases in the middle. Germline values: CDR1 SGHRS, CDR2 YFSETQ. The full variable domain, rest sourced from reference TRBV5-1 and TRBJ1-1, is KAGVTQTPRYLIKTRGQQVTLSCSPISGHRSVSWYQQTPGQGLQFLFEYFSETQRNKGNFPGRFSGRQFSNSRSEMNVSTLELGDSALYLCASSFGGNTEAFFGQGTRLTVV.

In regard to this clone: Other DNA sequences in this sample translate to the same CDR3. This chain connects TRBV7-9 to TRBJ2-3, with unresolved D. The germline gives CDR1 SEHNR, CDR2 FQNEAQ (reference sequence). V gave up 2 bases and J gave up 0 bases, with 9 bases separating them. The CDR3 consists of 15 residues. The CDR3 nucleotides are TGTGCCAGCAGCTTATTGGGCGGTAGCACAGATACGCAGTATTTT. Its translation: CASSLLGGSTDTQYF. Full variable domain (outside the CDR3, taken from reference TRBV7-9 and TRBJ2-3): DTGVSQNPRHKITKRGQNVTFRCDPISEHNRLYWYRQTLGQGPEFLTYFQNEAQLEKSRLLSDRFSAERPKGSFSTLEIQRTEQGDSAMYLCASSLLGGSTDTQYFGPGTRLTVL.

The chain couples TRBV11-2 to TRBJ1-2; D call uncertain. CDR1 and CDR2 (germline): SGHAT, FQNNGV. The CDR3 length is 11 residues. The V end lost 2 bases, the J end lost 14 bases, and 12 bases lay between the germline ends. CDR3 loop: CASSLFDRETF. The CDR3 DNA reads TGTGCCAGCAGCTTATTCGACCGCGAAACCTTC.

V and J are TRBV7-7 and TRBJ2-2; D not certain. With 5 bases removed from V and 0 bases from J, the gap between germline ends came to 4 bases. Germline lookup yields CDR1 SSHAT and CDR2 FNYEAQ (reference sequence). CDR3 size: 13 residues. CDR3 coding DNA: TGTGCCAGCAGCCATACGAACACCGGGGAGCTGTTTTTT. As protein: CASSHTNTGELFF.

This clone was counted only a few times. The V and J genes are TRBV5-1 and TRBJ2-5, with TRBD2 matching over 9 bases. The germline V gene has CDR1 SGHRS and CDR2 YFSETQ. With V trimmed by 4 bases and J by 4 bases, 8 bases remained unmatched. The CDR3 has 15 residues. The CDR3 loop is CASSPGSGSGETQYF. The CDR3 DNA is TGCGCCAGCAGCCCCGGTAGCGGGAGCGGAGAGACCCAGTACTTC.

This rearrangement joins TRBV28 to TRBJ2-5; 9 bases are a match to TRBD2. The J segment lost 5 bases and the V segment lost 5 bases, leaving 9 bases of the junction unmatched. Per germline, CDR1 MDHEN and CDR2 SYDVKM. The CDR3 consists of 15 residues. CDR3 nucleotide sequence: TGTGCCAGCAGTCTTAGCGGGAGATTAGTTGAGACCCAGTACTTC. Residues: CASSLSGRLVETQYF.

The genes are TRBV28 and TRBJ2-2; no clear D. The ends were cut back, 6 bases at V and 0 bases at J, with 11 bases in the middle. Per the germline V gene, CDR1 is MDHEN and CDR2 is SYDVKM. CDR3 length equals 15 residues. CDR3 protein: CASSSLSPNTGELFF. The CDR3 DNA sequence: TGTGCCAGCAGCTCGCTTAGCCCGAACACCGGGGAGCTGTTTTTT.

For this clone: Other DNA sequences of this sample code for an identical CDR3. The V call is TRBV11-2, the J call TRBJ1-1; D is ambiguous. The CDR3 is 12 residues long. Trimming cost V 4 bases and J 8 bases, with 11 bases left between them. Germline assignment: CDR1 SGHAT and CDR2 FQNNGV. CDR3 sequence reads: CASSSTGREAFF. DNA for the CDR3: TGTGCCAGCAGCTCTACGGGGAGAGAAGCTTTCTTT.

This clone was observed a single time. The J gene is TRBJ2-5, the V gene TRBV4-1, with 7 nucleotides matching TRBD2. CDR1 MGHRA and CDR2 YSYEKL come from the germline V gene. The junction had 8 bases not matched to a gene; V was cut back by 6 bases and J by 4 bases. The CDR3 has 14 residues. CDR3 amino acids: CASRRAGRGETQYF. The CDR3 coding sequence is TGCGCCAGCAGGCGGGCGGGGAGGGGAGAGACCCAGTACTTC.

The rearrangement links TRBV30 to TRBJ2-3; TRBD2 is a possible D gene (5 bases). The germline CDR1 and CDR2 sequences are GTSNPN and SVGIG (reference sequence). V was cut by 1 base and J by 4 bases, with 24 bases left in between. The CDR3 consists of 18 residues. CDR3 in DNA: TGTGCCTGGAGTGGTCCGCTCAGAGGGAAGGTCAGCCCAGATACGCAGTATTTT. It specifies CAWSGPLRGKVSPDTQYF.

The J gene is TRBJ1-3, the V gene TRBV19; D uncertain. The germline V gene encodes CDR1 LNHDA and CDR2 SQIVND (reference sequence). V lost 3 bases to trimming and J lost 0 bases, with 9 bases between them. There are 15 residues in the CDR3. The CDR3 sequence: CASSMTISSGNTIYF. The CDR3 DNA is TGTGCCAGTAGTATGACGATCTCCTCTGGAAACACCATATATTTT.

The CDR3 region is CASSYFPWDKRYF. As DNA, the CDR3 is TGTGCCAGCAGTTATTTCCCTTGGGACAAGAGATACTTC. V usage is TRBV28 and J usage is TRBJ2-4, with D possibly TRBD1 on 6 matching bases. CDR3 length: 13 amino acids. The germline V gene encodes CDR1 MDHEN and CDR2 SYDVKM. V was trimmed by 4 bases and J by 16 bases, leaving 20 bases between them.

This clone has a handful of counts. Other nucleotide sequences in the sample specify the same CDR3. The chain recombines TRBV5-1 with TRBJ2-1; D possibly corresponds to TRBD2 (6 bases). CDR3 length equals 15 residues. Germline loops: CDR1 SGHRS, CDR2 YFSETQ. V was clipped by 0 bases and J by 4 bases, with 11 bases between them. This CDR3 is CASSLDSGNYNEQFF. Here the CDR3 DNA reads TGCGCCAGCAGCTTGGATAGCGGAAATTACAATGAGCAGTTCTTC.

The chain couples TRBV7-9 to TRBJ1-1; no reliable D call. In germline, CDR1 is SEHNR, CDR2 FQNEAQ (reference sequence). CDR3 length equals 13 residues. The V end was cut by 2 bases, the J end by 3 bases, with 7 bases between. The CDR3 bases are TGTGCCAGCAGCTTAATCGCAGACACTGAAGCTTTCTTT. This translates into CASSLIADTEAFF.